A single sample is the source of the 15 T cell receptor beta chains below, sequenced in a study of cytomegalovirus exposure and HLA in healthy donors. Vbeta (60) and Jbeta (13) primers were used in the PCR. Produced via immunoSEQ multiplex PCR; TCRdb's table is partial and in-frame only. The table lists 190,000 or so clones, under 85% of them singletons. Sequences were obtained from PBMCs. Source of these receptors: a man aged 45-65 years in good health and CMV-seronegative.

V gene TRBV27 combines with J gene TRBJ1-2; 7 nucleotides align to TRBD1. Germline CDR1 and CDR2: MNHEY and SMNVEV (reference sequence). The CDR3 consists of 15 residues. V shed 4 bases and J 1 base; nucleotides not matched to a gene: 6. Here the CDR3 reads CASSSPGQINYGYTF. The CDR3 DNA is TGTGCCAGCAGTTCTCCGGGACAGATTAACTATGGCTACACCTTC.

Note on this clone: One end of the junction varies from germline; a read error may be responsible. The J gene is TRBJ1-4, the V gene TRBV6-5; 8 positions match TRBD1. CDR1 MNHEY and CDR2 SVGAGI come from the germline V gene. This CDR3 is built from 15 residues. DNA for the CDR3: TGTGCCAGCAGACCTCAGGGGGCGACTAATGAAAAACTGCTTTTT. Encoded protein: CASRPQGATNEKLLF.

V is TRBV2 and J is TRBJ1-1, with D possibly TRBD1 on 6 matching bases. Trimming stripped 4 bases from V and 4 bases from J, with 13 bases between. This CDR3 is 14 amino acids long. Germline-derived CDR1 and CDR2 are SNHLY and FYNNEI. The CDR3 loop is CASSVGGGSTEAFF. In nucleotides, the CDR3 is TGTGCCAGCAGTGTAGGGGGGGGAAGCACTGAAGCTTTCTTT.

There are a few counts of this clone. The chain has TRBV6-6 and TRBJ2-2; TRBD2 agrees at 12 bases. The germline V gene has CDR1 MNHNY and CDR2 SVGAGI (reference sequence). The CDR3 is 15 amino acids. The J segment lost 5 bases and the V segment lost 6 bases, leaving 4 bases of the junction unmatched. The DNA for the CDR3 is TGTGCCAGCAGACAAGGACTAGCGGGGACCGGGGAGCTGTTTTTT. This translates into CASRQGLAGTGELFF.

The rearrangement uses TRBV6-6 and TRBJ1-1, with D maybe TRBD1 (5 bases). This CDR3 region has 14 residues. Trimming left V 8 bases short and J 1 base short, with 14 bases between. Germline V lookup: CDR1 MNHNY, CDR2 SVGAGI (reference sequence). CDR3 residues: CASGDRETNTEAFF. The CDR3, as DNA: TGTGCCAGCGGTGACAGAGAAACGAACACTGAAGCTTTCTTT.

The J gene is TRBJ2-2, the V gene TRBV30; 7 bases match TRBD1. The CDR3 is made up of 14 amino acids. V shed 6 bases and J 5 bases; nucleotides not matched to a gene: 9. Germline values: CDR1 GTSNPN, CDR2 SVGIG (reference sequence). CDR3 DNA sequence: TGTGCCTGTACGACAGGGATTACGACCGGGGAGCTGTTTTTT. It translates to CACTTGITTGELFF.

The CDR3 sequence is CASSASDRVPSTDTQYF. The CDR3 DNA reads TGTGCCAGCAGTGCTTCGGACAGAGTCCCTAGCACAGATACGCAGTATTTT. The rearrangement uses TRBV6-4 and TRBJ2-3; possible D gene TRBD1, 6 bases. This CDR3 is built from 17 residues. V was trimmed by 4 bases and J by 0 bases, leaving 17 bases between them. CDR1 is MRHNA and CDR2 is SNTAGT in the germline V gene.

The CDR3 DNA reads as TGTGCCAGTTACGGGGGCACAGATACGCAGTATTTT. This gives the protein CASYGGTDTQYF. The chain couples TRBV19 to TRBJ2-3; D is possibly TRBD2 (5 bases). Germline V gene lookup returns CDR1 LNHDA and CDR2 SQIVND (reference sequence). The CDR3 length is 12 residues. V gave up 8 bases and J gave up 1 base, with 7 bases separating them.

The gene calls are TRBV4-1 and TRBJ2-7, with 7 bases identical to TRBD2. Per germline, CDR1 MGHRA and CDR2 YSYEKL. The trim removed 6 bases at V and 4 bases at J, leaving 9 bases unmatched. The CDR3 sequence is 14 residues long. The CDR3 bases are TGCGCCAGCAGGCCCATCGGGGGGAAGTACGAGCAGTACTTC. As protein: CASRPIGGKYEQYF.

This chain links TRBV5-6 with TRBJ2-4, with a tentative D call TRBD2 (6 bases). CDR3 length: 16 amino acids. Germline loops: CDR1 SGHDT, CDR2 YYEEEE. V dropped 2 bases and J dropped 0 bases, with 12 bases sitting between them. The CDR3 reads CASSFAGPLAKNIQYF. The CDR3 DNA reads TGTGCCAGCAGCTTTGCGGGGCCTCTAGCCAAAAACATTCAGTACTTC.

This chain connects TRBV7-9 to TRBJ2-5; 8 bases agree with TRBD2. The germline gives CDR1 SEHNR, CDR2 FQNEAQ (reference sequence). V was clipped by 8 bases and J by 2 bases; unmatched bases: 4. This CDR3 region has 13 residues. The CDR3 DNA sequence: TGTGCCAGCCGCCGGGGGGGGCAAGAGACCCAGTACTTC. Its protein product is CASRRGGQETQYF.

The rearrangement joins TRBV10-3 to TRBJ2-1, with 9 bases that match TRBD1. The CDR3 consists of 15 residues. The germline V gene encodes CDR1 ENHRY and CDR2 SYGVKD. Unmatched junction bases numbered 15, after V lost 10 bases and J lost 8 bases. DNA of the CDR3: TGTGCCACCAGGGGTACCGGGACAGGGCGCGATGAGCAGTTCTTC. Its protein is CATRGTGTGRDEQFF.

The CDR3 nucleotides are TGTGCCAGCAGCCTAGGTCTCCAAGAGACCCAGTACTTC. This sequence encodes CASSLGLQETQYF. This sequence joins TRBV11-1 and TRBJ2-5; D gene ambiguous. Germline CDR1 is SGHAT and CDR2 is FQDESV (reference sequence). CDR3 length: 13 residues. Trimming stripped 5 bases from V and 1 base from J, with 8 bases between.

The chain carries TRBV28 and TRBJ1-2; D may be TRBD1 (5 bases). Trimming cost V 5 bases and J 1 base, with 11 bases left between them. Germline CDR1 is MDHEN and CDR2 is SYDVKM. The CDR3 loop spans 14 amino acids. Here the CDR3 reads CASSKPGHNYGYTF. The CDR3 bases are TGTGCCAGCAGTAAACCTGGACATAACTATGGCTACACCTTC.

This rearrangement joins TRBV9 to TRBJ2-7; 12 nucleotides match TRBD2. CDR1 SGDLS and CDR2 YYNGEE come from the germline V gene. Losses at the gene ends were 2 bases for V and 4 bases for J; bases not matched to a gene: 10. The CDR3 is 17 amino acids. CDR3 DNA sequence: TGTGCCAGCAGCGTGGACCCTAGCGGGAGGGGTGCATACGAGCAGTACTTC. Encoded protein: CASSVDPSGRGAYEQYF.